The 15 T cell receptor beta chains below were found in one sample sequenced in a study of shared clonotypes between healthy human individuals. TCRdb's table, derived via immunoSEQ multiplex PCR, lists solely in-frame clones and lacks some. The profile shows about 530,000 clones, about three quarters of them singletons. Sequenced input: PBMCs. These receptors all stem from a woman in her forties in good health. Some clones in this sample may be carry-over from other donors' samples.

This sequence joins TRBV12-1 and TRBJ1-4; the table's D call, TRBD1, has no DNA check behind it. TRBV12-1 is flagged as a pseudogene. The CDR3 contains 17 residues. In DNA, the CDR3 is TGTGCCAGCAGCTTTGGGGACAGCGGCACTACTAATGAAAAACTGTTTTTT. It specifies CASSFGDSGTTNEKLFF.

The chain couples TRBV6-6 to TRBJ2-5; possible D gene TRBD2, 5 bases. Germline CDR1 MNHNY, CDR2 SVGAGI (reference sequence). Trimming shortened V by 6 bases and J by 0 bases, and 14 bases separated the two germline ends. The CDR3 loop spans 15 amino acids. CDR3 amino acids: CASRGVSGYQETQYF. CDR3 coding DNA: TGTGCCAGCAGGGGAGTCAGCGGCTACCAAGAGACCCAGTACTTC.

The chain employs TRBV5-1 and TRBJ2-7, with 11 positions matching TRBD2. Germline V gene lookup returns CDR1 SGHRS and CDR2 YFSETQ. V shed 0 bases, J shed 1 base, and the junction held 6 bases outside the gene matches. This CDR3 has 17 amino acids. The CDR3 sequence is CASSLAGLADKSYEQYF. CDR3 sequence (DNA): TGCGCCAGCAGCTTGGCGGGACTAGCGGATAAGTCCTACGAGCAGTACTTC.

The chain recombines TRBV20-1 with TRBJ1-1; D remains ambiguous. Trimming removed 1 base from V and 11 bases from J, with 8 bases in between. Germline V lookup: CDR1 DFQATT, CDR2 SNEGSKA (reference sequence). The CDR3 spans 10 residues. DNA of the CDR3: TGCAGTGCTAGAGCTTATCACGCTTTCTTT. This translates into CSARAYHAFF.

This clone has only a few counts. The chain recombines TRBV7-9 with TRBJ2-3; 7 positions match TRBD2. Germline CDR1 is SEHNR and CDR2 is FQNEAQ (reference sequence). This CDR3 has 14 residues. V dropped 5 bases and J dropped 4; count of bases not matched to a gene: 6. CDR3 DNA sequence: TGTGCCAGCAGCATTAGCGGGTTGGCAGATACGCAGTATTTT. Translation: CASSISGLADTQYF. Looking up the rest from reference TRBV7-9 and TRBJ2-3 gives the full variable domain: DTGVSQNPRHKITKRGQNVTFRCDPISEHNRLYWYRQTLGQGPEFLTYFQNEAQLEKSRLLSDRFSAERPKGSFSTLEIQRTEQGDSAMYLCASSISGLADTQYFGPGTRLTVL.

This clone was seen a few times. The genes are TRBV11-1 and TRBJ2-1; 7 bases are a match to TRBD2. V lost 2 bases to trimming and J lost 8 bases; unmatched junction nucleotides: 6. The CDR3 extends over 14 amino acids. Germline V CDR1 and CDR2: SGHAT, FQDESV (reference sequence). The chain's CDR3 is CASSLTSAGDEQFF. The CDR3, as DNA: TGTGCCAGCAGCTTAACTAGCGCGGGCGATGAGCAGTTCTTC.

DNA for the CDR3: TGCAGTGCTAGAGAACTGAATACGCAGTATTTT. This gives the protein CSARELNTQYF. The rearrangement joins TRBV20-1 to TRBJ2-3; D remains ambiguous. Germline V gene data show CDR1 as DFQATT and CDR2 as SNEGSKA (reference sequence). The CDR3 sequence is 11 residues long. V shed 0 bases and J shed 7 bases, with 5 bases lying between them.

CDR3 in DNA: TGTGCCAGCAGCTTACAGGTCGGGACAGGACCCCAAGAGACCCAGTACTTC. Encoded protein: CASSLQVGTGPQETQYF. The chain uses TRBV7-8 and TRBJ2-5; 8 bases align to TRBD1. Trimming cost V 2 bases and J 1 base; bases outside gene matches: 9. Germline CDR1 reads SGHVS; CDR2 reads FQNEAQ. The CDR3 spans 17 residues.

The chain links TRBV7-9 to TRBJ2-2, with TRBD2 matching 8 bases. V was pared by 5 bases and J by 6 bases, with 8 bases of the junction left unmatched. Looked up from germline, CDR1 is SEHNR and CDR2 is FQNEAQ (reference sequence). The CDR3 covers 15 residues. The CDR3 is CASSPPGLAAGELFF. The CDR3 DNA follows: TGTGCCAGCAGCCCTCCCGGACTAGCCGCCGGGGAGCTGTTTTTT.

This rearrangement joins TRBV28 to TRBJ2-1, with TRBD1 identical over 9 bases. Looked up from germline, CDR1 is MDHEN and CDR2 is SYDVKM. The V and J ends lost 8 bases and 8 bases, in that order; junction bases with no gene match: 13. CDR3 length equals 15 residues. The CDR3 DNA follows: TGTGCCAGCTCGTTCACCGGGACAGGGAGGGATGAGCAGTTCTTC. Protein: CASSFTGTGRDEQFF.

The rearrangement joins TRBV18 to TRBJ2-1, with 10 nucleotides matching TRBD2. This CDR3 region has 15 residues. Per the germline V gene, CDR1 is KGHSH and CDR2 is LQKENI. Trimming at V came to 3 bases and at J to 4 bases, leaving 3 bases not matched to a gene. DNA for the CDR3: TGTGCCAGCTCACCTTGGACTAGCGGATACAATGAGCAGTTCTTC. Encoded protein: CASSPWTSGYNEQFF.

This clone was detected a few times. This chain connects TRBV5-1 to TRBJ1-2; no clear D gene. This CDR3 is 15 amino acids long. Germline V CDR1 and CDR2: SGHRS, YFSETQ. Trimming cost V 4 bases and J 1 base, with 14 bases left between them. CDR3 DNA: TGCGCCAGCAGCCCAGCCGAAGCCTATAACTATGGCTACACCTTC. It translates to CASSPAEAYNYGYTF.

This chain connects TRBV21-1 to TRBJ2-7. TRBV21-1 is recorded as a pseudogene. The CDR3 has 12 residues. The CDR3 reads CASSAGSYEQYF. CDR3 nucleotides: TGTGCCAGTTCAGCAGGGAGCTACGAGCAGTACTTC.

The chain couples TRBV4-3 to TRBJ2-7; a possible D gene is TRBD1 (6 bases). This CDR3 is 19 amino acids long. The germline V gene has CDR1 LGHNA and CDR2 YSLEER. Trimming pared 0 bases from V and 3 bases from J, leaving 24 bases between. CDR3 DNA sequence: TGCGCCAGCAGCCAAGATACCCCCCCCGTAACAGGGAAATGCTACGAGCAGTACTTC. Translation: CASSQDTPPVTGKCYEQYF.

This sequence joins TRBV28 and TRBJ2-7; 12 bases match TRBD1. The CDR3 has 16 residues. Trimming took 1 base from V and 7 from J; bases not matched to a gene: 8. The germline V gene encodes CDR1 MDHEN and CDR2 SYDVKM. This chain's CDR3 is CASSLSAGTGGNEQYF. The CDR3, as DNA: TGTGCCAGCAGTTTATCCGCCGGGACAGGGGGCAATGAGCAGTACTTC. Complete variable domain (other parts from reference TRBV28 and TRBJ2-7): DVKVTQSSRYLVKRTGEKVFLECVQDMDHENMFWYRQDPGLGLRLIYFSYDVKMKEKGDIPEGYSVSREKKERFSLILESASTNQTSMYLCASSLSAGTGGNEQYFGPGTRLTVT.